Described below is a single T cell receptor beta chain sequence and its context. The antigen is not known. The method was immunoSEQ multiplex PCR; TCRdb's version includes in-frame clones alone and lacks a portion of them. The table lists roughly 53,000 clones, just over 90% of them singletons. This sample was included in a study of early stage breast cancer tumors. About the research overall: Most invasive tumors, twelve of 16, were ER+/PR+/HER2-. About 8 ER+/PR+/HER2- tumors were invasive ductal; a few were invasive lobular.

CDR1 and CDR2 from the germline V gene are SGHRS and YFSETQ. Trimming cost V 6 bases and J 0 bases; bases outside gene matches: 13. The CDR3 covers 17 residues. Study observations and caveats: Enriched TCRB sequences shared across patients were mostly commonly generated sequences. Tumor and normal breast were distinguished via blood comparison in about 90% of the 16 patients.

The TCR originated in a person aged 65 to 79 with breast cancer. Sample: blood. V and J are TRBV5-1 and TRBJ2-3; 7 bases align to TRBD2. CDR3 sequence: CASTVIAGVSSTDTQYF. CDR3 bases: TGCGCCAGCACCGTCATAGCGGGCGTTTCGAGCACAGATACGCAGTATTTT.